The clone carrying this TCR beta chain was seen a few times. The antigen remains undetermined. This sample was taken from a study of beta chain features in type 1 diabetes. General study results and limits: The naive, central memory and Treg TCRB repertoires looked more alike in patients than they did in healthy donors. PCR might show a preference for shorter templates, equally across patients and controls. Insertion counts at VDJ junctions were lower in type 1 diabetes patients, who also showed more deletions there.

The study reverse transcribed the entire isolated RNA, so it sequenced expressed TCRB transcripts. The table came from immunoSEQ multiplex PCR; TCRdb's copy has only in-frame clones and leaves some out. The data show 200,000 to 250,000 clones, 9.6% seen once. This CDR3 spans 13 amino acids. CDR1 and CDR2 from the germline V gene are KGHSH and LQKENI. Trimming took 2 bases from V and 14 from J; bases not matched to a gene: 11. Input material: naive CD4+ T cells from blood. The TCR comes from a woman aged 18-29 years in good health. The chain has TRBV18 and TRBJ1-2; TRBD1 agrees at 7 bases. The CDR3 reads CASSPMKPGGLTF. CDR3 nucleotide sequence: TGTGCCAGCTCACCAATGAAGCCAGGGGGTTTGACCTTC. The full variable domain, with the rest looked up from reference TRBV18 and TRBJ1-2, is NAGVMQNPRHLVRRRGQEARLRCSPMKGHSHVYWYRQLPEEGLKFMVYLQKENIIDESGMPKERFSAEFPKEGPSILRIQQVVRGDSAAYFCASSPMKPGGLTFGSGTRLTVV.